One and the same sample provided the 14 T cell receptor beta chains below, sequenced in a study of blood T cell repertoires in COVID-19. Clones were read by immunoSEQ multiplex PCR, and TCRdb kept only the in-frame ones, dropping some. The sample records around 170,000 clones, roughly 84% being singletons. Sample: PBMCs or T cells enriched from blood (not recorded which). The receptors stem from a woman in her forties or fifties who had recovered from COVID-19.

CDR3 loop: CASSTWTGANYGYTF. The CDR3 nucleotides are TGTGCCAGTAGTACGTGGACAGGGGCGAACTATGGCTACACCTTC. V is TRBV19 and J is TRBJ1-2; 9 nucleotides line up with TRBD1. In germline, CDR1 is LNHDA, CDR2 SQIVND (reference sequence). CDR3 length: 15 residues. Trimming cost V 4 bases and J 2 bases; bases outside gene matches: 5.

This clone was counted once. The rearrangement joins TRBV10-3 to TRBJ1-2, with 7 bases aligning to TRBD1. V gave up 3 bases and J gave up 6 bases; unmatched junction bases: 1. CDR3 length: 12 residues. Germline V CDR1 and CDR2: ENHRY, SYGVKD. CDR3 nucleotide sequence: TGTGCCATCAGTGAAGGGGGCAATGGCTACACCTTC. It translates to CAISEGGNGYTF.

The chain uses TRBV15 and TRBJ2-1; 11 nucleotides agree with TRBD2. This CDR3 spans 20 amino acids. Germline loops: CDR1 LNHNV, CDR2 YYDKDF (reference sequence). Trimming at V came to 4 bases and at J to 4 bases, leaving 18 bases not matched to a gene. CDR3: CATSMKGTGRLAGQYNEQFF. The CDR3 DNA follows: TGTGCCACCAGCATGAAAGGGACGGGGAGACTAGCGGGACAGTACAATGAGCAGTTCTTC.

This CDR3 is CASSTPTSGRLVQGTDTQYF. CDR3 in DNA: TGTGCCAGCAGCACGCCGACTAGCGGGAGACTAGTTCAGGGCACAGATACGCAGTATTTT. The chain carries TRBV5-4 and TRBJ2-3; the match to TRBD2 covers 12 bases. V shed 4 bases, J shed 1 base, and the junction held 16 bases outside the gene matches. The CDR3 is 20 amino acids. Germline assignment: CDR1 SGHNT and CDR2 YYREEE (reference sequence).

This chain connects TRBV5-8 to TRBJ2-5; 8 bases are a match to TRBD1. The V gene end was trimmed by 0 bases and the J gene end by 3 bases; junction bases not matched to a gene: 7. This CDR3 comprises 16 residues. CDR1 and CDR2 (germline): SGHTS, YDEGEE. The CDR3 DNA is TGTGCCAGCAGCTTGGTCGACAGGGGTTGGAAAGAGACCCAGTACTTC. Its translation is CASSLVDRGWKETQYF.

The chain employs TRBV7-2 and TRBJ2-7; 7 bases fit TRBD1. Germline CDR1 is SGHTA and CDR2 is FQGNSA. The CDR3 contains 13 residues. J gave up 3 bases and V 5 bases, and 4 bases lay outside the gene matches. CDR3 nucleotides: TGTGCCAGCAGCACACGGGACAGCTACGAGCAGTACTTC. This sequence encodes CASSTRDSYEQYF.

CDR3: CASSQPGQVLYEQYF. DNA for the CDR3: TGTGCCAGCAGCCAACCGGGACAGGTACTCTACGAGCAGTACTTC. V and J are TRBV3-1 (or the pseudogene TRBV3-2) and TRBJ2-7; 8 nucleotides align to TRBD1. The junction had 6 bases not matched to a gene; V was cut back by 2 bases and J by 3 bases. Per the germline V gene, CDR1 is LGHDT and CDR2 is YNNKEL (reference sequence). CDR3 size: 15 residues.

This clone was seen a single time. The chain links TRBV6-5 to TRBJ2-1, with D possibly being TRBD2 (6 bases). Germline V lookup: CDR1 MNHEY, CDR2 SVGAGI. The CDR3 length is 15 residues. V dropped 8 bases and J dropped 0 bases, with 14 bases sitting between them. The CDR3 DNA reads as TGTGCCAGCCTTAGCGGTCCTAGCTCCTACAATGAGCAGTTCTTC. Translation: CASLSGPSSYNEQFF.

The V call is TRBV7-2, the J call TRBJ2-3; the match to TRBD2 covers 10 bases. Germline V lookup: CDR1 SGHTA, CDR2 FQGNSA. V shed 5 bases and J 4 bases; nucleotides not matched to a gene: 6. CDR3 length: 15 residues. This CDR3 reads CASSQTSGNADTQYF. The CDR3 DNA reads as TGTGCCAGCAGCCAAACTAGCGGGAACGCAGATACGCAGTATTTT.

J is TRBJ2-3 and V is TRBV13; TRBD2 might be the D (5 bases). Trimming shortened V by 2 bases and J by 0 bases, and 9 bases separated the two germline ends. The CDR3 has 15 amino acids. Germline CDR1 reads PRHDT; CDR2 reads FYEKMQ (reference sequence). CDR3 DNA: TGTGCCAGCAGCTTAACAAGCGGTAGCACAGATACGCAGTATTTT. This translates into CASSLTSGSTDTQYF.

The V and J genes are TRBV24-1 and TRBJ1-5; the D gene is possibly TRBD1 (5 bases). With 3 bases removed from V and 4 bases from J, the gap between germline ends came to 6 bases. The CDR3 totals 13 residues. Per the germline V gene, CDR1 is KGHDR and CDR2 is SFDVKD. CDR3 DNA sequence: TGTGCCACCAGTGATCGGGGGAATCAGCCCCAGCATTTT. As protein: CATSDRGNQPQHF.

The chain uses TRBV10-1 and TRBJ2-2; no clear D gene. CDR3 length equals 13 residues. V lost 4 bases, J lost 4 bases, and 7 bases lay in between. CDR1 WNHNN and CDR2 SYGVQD come from the germline V gene (reference sequence). CDR3 nucleotide sequence: TGCGCCAGCAGTGTTAAAGCCACCGGGGAGCTGTTTTTT. This sequence encodes CASSVKATGELFF.

The chain is built from TRBV7-2 and TRBJ1-1; D gene unclear. The CDR3 loop spans 15 amino acids. V was clipped by 6 bases and J by 0 bases, with 14 bases between them. Germline CDR1 SGHTA, CDR2 FQGNSA. The CDR3 loop reads CASSRPGSMNTEAFF. The CDR3 DNA sequence: TGTGCCAGCAGTCGGCCGGGAAGTATGAACACTGAAGCTTTCTTT. Full variable domain (rest looked up from reference TRBV7-2 and TRBJ1-1): GAGVSQSPSNKVTEKGKDVELRCDPISGHTALYWYRQSLGQGLEFLIYFQGNSAPDKSGLPSDRFSAERTGGSVSTLTIQRTQQEDSAVYLCASSRPGSMNTEAFFGQGTRLTVV.

A remark on this clone: Other nucleotide sequences from this sample produce the same CDR3. The V gene is TRBV2, the J gene TRBJ2-1, with 7 bases matching TRBD1. CDR3 length: 13 residues. Germline V gene data show CDR1 as SNHLY and CDR2 as FYNNEI. The V segment lost 4 bases and the J segment 7 bases; nucleotides outside the gene matches: 4. The CDR3 DNA reads as TGTGCCAGCAGTGGGGCAGGGGGTAATGAGCAGTTCTTC. Its protein product is CASSGAGGNEQFF.